This T cell receptor (beta chain) came from a study of T-cell memory formation after mild COVID-19. This clonotype has only a few counts. Germline CDR1 reads SEHNR; CDR2 reads FQNEAQ (reference sequence). The V and J ends lost 0 bases and 10 bases, in that order; junction bases with no gene match: 7. The CDR3 runs to 15 residues. 5'RACE primed at constant segments yielded TCR alpha and TCR beta cDNA libraries bearing sample barcodes and UMIs. TCRdb analysed the 5' RACE reads with MiXCR anew, one entry per CDR3 protein. The table lists roughly 550,000 distinct CDR3 sequences, about a fifth of them singletons.

The TCR was taken from an adult woman who had mild COVID-19 (a few samples of this study predate the infection). Cell type and time point are not known. Sample: PBMCs or a T cell subset sorted from them (not recorded which). V usage is TRBV7-9 and J usage is TRBJ2-1; TRBD2 matches at 9 bases. The CDR3 bases are TGTGCCAGCAGCTTAGCGGCGGGAGGGCCATCAGAGCAGTTCTTC. The encoded protein is CASSLAAGGPSEQFF.